The 4 T cell receptor beta chains in this list originate from one sample, sequenced in a study of response to subunit inactivated influenza vaccine. Via MiXCR, TCRdb re-called the RT-PCR reads, giving one row per CDR3 protein. The sample gives about 500,000 distinct CDR3 sequences, approximately 13% of which show up once; 10% to 15% is in the top ten. The specimen comprised PBMCs from blood, sampled 35 to 45 days after vaccination. These receptor sequences come from a man aged 45 to 65 who received an inactivated influenza vaccine.

The table lists this clonotype with a few counts. V gene TRBV15 combines with J gene TRBJ2-1; D unclear. This CDR3 region has 12 residues. The V gene's germline CDR1 is LNHNV and CDR2 YYDKDF (reference sequence). Trimming removed 4 bases from V and 0 bases from J, with 1 base in between. CDR3 coding DNA: TGTGCCACCAGCACCTCCTACAATGAGCAGTTCTTC. Amino acid sequence: CATSTSYNEQFF.

At least ten counts were recorded for this clonotype. The chain has TRBV7-9 and TRBJ2-3; 13 bases match TRBD2. Germline CDR1 is SEHNR and CDR2 is FQNEAQ (reference sequence). The CDR3 is made up of 16 amino acids. The V and J ends lost 4 bases and 3 bases, in that order; junction bases with no gene match: 4. This chain's CDR3 is CASSSSLAGGTDTQYF. The CDR3 region has the DNA TGTGCCAGCAGCTCATCACTAGCGGGGGGGACAGATACGCAGTATTTT.

The chain couples TRBV29-1 to TRBJ2-2, with D perhaps matching TRBD1 (6 bases). The length of the CDR3 is 14 residues. The germline V gene has CDR1 SQVTM and CDR2 ANQGSEA. Trimming removed 2 bases from V and 6 bases from J, with 13 bases in between. DNA of the CDR3: TGCAGCGTTGAAACAGGGACGGTCTCCGGGGAGCTGTTTTTT. This gives the protein CSVETGTVSGELFF.

This clonotype was seen only a few times. The V and J genes are TRBV29-1 and TRBJ2-7, with TRBD1 as a possible D gene (6 bases). V shed 4 bases and J shed 10 bases, with 17 bases lying between them. This CDR3 has 12 amino acids. Germline CDR1 is SQVTM and CDR2 is ANQGSEA. The CDR3 protein is CSVGETGTSQYF. CDR3 in DNA: TGCAGCGTTGGAGAAACAGGGACAAGTCAGTACTTC.